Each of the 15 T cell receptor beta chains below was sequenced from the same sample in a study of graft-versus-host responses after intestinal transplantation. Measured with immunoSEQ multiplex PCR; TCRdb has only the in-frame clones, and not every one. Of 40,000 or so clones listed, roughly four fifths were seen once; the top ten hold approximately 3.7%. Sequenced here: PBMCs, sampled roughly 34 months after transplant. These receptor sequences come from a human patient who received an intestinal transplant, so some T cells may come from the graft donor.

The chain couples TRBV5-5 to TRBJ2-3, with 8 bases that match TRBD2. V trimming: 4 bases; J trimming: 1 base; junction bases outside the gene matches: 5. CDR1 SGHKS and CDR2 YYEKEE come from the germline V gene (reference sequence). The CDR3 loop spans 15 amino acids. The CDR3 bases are TGTGCCAGCAGCGGGACTAGATGGGGCACAGATACGCAGTATTTT. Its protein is CASSGTRWGTDTQYF.

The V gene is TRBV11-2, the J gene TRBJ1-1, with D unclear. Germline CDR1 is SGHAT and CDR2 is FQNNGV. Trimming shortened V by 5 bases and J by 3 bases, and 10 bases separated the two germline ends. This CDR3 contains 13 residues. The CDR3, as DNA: TGTGCCAGCAGCACCGCATACTACACTGAAGCTTTCTTT. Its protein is CASSTAYYTEAFF.

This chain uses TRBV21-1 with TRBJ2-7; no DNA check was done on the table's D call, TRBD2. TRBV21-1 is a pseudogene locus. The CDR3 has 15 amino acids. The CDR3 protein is CASSKVVSGPNEQYF. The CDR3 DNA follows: TGTGCCAGCAGCAAAGTGGTTAGCGGGCCAAACGAGCAGTACTTC.

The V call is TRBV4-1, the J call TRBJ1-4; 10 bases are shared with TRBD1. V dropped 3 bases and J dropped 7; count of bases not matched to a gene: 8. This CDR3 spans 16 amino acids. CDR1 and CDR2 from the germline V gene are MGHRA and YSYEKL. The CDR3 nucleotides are TGCGCCAGCAGCCACGCCGACAGGGGGCGAGGTGAAAAACTGTTTTTT. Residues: CASSHADRGRGEKLFF.

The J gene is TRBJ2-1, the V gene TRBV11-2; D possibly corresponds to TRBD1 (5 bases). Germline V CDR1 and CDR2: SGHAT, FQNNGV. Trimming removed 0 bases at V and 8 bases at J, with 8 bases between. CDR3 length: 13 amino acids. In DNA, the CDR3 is TGTGCCAGCAGCTTAGACAGGGTGGATGAGCAGTTCTTC. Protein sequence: CASSLDRVDEQFF.

DNA of the CDR3: TGCGCCAGCACCATGACTAGCGTGATCTACGAGCAGTACTTC. This codes for CASTMTSVIYEQYF. V gene TRBV10-1 combines with J gene TRBJ2-7, with TRBD2 matching over 8 bases. V dropped 7 bases and J dropped 3; count of bases not matched to a gene: 8. CDR1 and CDR2 (germline): WNHNN, SYGVQD (reference sequence). The CDR3 is 14 amino acids.

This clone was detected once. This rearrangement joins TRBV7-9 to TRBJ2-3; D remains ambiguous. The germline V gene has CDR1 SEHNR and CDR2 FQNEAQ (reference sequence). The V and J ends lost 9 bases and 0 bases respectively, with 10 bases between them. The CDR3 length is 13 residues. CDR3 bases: TGTGCCAGTCTCTTTCCTAGCACAGATACGCAGTATTTT. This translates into CASLFPSTDTQYF.

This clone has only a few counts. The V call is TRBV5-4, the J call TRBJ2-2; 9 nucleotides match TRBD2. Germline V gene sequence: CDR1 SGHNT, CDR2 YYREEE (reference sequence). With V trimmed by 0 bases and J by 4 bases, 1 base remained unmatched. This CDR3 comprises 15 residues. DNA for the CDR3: TGTGCCAGCAGCTTGGCGACTAGCGGCACCGGGGAGCTGTTTTTT. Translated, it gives CASSLATSGTGELFF.

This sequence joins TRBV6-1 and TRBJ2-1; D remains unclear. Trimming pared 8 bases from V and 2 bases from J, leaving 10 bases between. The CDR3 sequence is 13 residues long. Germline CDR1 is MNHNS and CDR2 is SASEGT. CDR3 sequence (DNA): TGTGCCAGCTGCCAGAATACCTACAATGAGCAGTTCTTC. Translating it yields CASCQNTYNEQFF.

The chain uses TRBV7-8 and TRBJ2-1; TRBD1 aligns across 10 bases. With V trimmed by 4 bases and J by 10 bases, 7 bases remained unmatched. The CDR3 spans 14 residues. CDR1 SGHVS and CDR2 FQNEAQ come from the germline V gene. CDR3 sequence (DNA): TGTGCCAGCAGCTACCGGGACAGGGGTGGCGAGCAGTTCTTC. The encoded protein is CASSYRDRGGEQFF.

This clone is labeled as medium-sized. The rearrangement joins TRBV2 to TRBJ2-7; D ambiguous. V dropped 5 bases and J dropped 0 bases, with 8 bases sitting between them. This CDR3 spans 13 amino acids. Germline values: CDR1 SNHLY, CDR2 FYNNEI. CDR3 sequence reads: CASSQWISYEQYF. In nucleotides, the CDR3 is TGTGCCAGCAGTCAGTGGATCTCCTACGAGCAGTACTTC.

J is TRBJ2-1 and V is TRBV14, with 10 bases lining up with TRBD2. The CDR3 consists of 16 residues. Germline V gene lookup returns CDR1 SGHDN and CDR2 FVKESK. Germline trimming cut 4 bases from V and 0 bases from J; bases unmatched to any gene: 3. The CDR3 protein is CASSLLAGGSYNEQFF. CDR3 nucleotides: TGTGCCAGCAGCCTTTTAGCGGGAGGCTCCTACAATGAGCAGTTCTTC.

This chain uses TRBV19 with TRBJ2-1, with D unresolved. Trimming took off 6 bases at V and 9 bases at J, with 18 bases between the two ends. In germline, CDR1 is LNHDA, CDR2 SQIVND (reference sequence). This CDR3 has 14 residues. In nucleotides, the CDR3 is TGTGCCAGTAGCACCCATGGACCTTCAGGTGAGCAGTTCTTC. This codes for CASSTHGPSGEQFF.

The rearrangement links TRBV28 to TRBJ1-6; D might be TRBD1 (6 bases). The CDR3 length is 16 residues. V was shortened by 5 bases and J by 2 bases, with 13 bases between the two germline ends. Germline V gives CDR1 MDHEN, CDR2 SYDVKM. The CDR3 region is CASSPPGVTYNSPLHF. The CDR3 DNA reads TGTGCCAGCAGTCCACCAGGGGTAACCTATAATTCACCCCTCCACTTT.

Written as DNA, the CDR3 is TGTGCCAGCAGCTTGCCCTCTGGGGCCAACGTCCTGACTTTC. Residues: CASSLPSGANVLTF. The rearrangement uses TRBV5-6 and TRBJ2-6; the D is unclear. Trimming stripped 1 base from V and 0 bases from J, with 2 bases between. The CDR3 has 14 amino acids. Germline lookup yields CDR1 SGHDT and CDR2 YYEEEE.